These 10 T cell receptor beta chains came from one sample sequenced in a study of radiation and T cells in renal cell carcinoma. As to time point: blood 4 weeks post-SBRT, at nephrectomy. Treatment here: 15 Gy SBRT to primary tumor, nephrectomy 4 weeks later. Sequencing used immunoSEQ multiplex PCR; TCRdb keeps in-frame clones, though not all of them. The sample lists around 180,000 clones, around 89% occurring once. The specimen was blood, collected from a patient whose treatment included radiotherapy and nephrectomy. Receptors were obtained from a woman in her forties or fifties with renal cell carcinoma.

This chain uses TRBV7-6 with TRBJ1-5; D remains ambiguous. The V end lost 1 base, the J end lost 4 bases, and 14 bases lay between the germline ends. This CDR3 contains 16 residues. The germline V gene has CDR1 SGHVS and CDR2 FNYEAQ. The CDR3 DNA is TGTGCCAGCAGCTTAGATCCGTGGAGGACGAATCAGCCCCAGCATTTT. Translation gives CASSLDPWRTNQPQHF.

This clone came up once. The J gene is TRBJ2-7, the V gene TRBV7-2; 15 bases map to TRBD2. The CDR3 has 16 residues. After removal of 1 base from V and 4 bases from J, the junction contained 2 bases not matched to a gene. Germline-derived CDR1 and CDR2 are SGHTA and FQGNSA. The CDR3 is CASSLVGTSGGYEQYF. The CDR3 DNA is TGTGCCAGCAGCTTAGTTGGGACTAGCGGGGGGTACGAGCAGTACTTC.

The chain couples TRBV23-1 to TRBJ1-2; possible D gene TRBD1, 5 bases. TRBV23-1 has ORF status, its function being uncertain. The germline V and J ends were trimmed by 2 bases and 1 base, with 11 bases remaining between them. The CDR3 length is 15 residues. Here the CDR3 reads CASSQVKGDNYGYTF. Here the CDR3 DNA reads TGCGCCAGCAGTCAAGTAAAAGGGGATAACTATGGCTACACCTTC.

This clone was seen once. This chain connects TRBV5-1 to TRBJ2-5, with no clear D. Germline V gives CDR1 SGHRS, CDR2 YFSETQ. V was shortened by 4 bases and J by 4 bases, with 8 bases between the two germline ends. The CDR3 is 12 residues long. In nucleotides, the CDR3 is TGCGCCAGCAGCGCAAGTCGAGAGACCCAGTACTTC. Its translation: CASSASRETQYF.

The CDR3 sequence is CASSLSVIQETQYF. In nucleotides, the CDR3 is TGTGCCAGCAGCTTAAGCGTTATCCAAGAGACCCAGTACTTC. This chain uses TRBV7-9 with TRBJ2-5, with D uncertain. Germline-derived CDR1 and CDR2 are SEHNR and FQNEAQ (reference sequence). The CDR3 loop spans 14 amino acids. Deletions cut 2 bases from V and 1 base from J, with 8 bases between.

The chain couples TRBV19 to TRBJ1-1; tentative D call: TRBD1 (6 bases). The CDR3 sequence is 17 residues long. Germline V gene lookup returns CDR1 LNHDA and CDR2 SQIVND (reference sequence). Between the trimmed V and J ends, which lost 0 bases and 3 bases, there was a span of 17 bases. In DNA, the CDR3 is TGTGCCAGTAGTATAGATAGGGATGGGGGCTGGGACACTGAAGCTTTCTTT. The encoded protein is CASSIDRDGGWDTEAFF.

There are a few counts of this clone. The chain joins TRBV10-1 to TRBJ2-7, with a possible D match to TRBD2 (5 bases). V was shortened by 0 bases and J by 3 bases, with 6 bases between the two germline ends. Germline CDR1 and CDR2: WNHNN and SYGVQD (reference sequence). This CDR3 region has 13 residues. As DNA, the CDR3 is TGCGCCAGCAGTGAGTCCGGGAACTACGAGCAGTACTTC. Protein sequence: CASSESGNYEQYF.

This sequence joins TRBV10-3 and TRBJ2-3, with TRBD2 matching 10 bases. The germline V gene has CDR1 ENHRY and CDR2 SYGVKD. This CDR3 is built from 16 residues. After removal of 4 bases from V and 2 bases from J, the junction contained 6 bases not matched to a gene. This CDR3 is CAISGPSGGPTDTQYF. CDR3 bases: TGTGCCATCAGTGGTCCTAGCGGGGGCCCCACAGATACGCAGTATTTT.

The V gene is TRBV18, the J gene TRBJ1-2; 7 positions agree with TRBD1. V lost 2 bases to trimming and J lost 4 bases; unmatched junction nucleotides: 1. Germline V CDR1 and CDR2: KGHSH, LQKENI. The CDR3 length is 13 residues. CDR3 sequence: CASSPEGAYGYTF. CDR3 nucleotides: TGTGCCAGCTCACCAGAGGGGGCCTATGGCTACACCTTC. Complete variable domain (other parts from reference TRBV18 and TRBJ1-2): NAGVMQNPRHLVRRRGQEARLRCSPMKGHSHVYWYRQLPEEGLKFMVYLQKENIIDESGMPKERFSAEFPKEGPSILRIQQVVRGDSAAYFCASSPEGAYGYTFGSGTRLTVV.

The chain links TRBV5-1 to TRBJ1-1; D remains unclear. Trimming removed 0 bases at V and 1 base at J, with 10 bases between. The CDR3 extends over 15 amino acids. Germline V gene data show CDR1 as SGHRS and CDR2 as YFSETQ. The CDR3 coding sequence is TGCGCCAGCAGCTTGGAAGGTTGGGGGAACACTGAAGCTTTCTTT. Translated: CASSLEGWGNTEAFF.